What follows describes a single TCR beta chain. This sample was taken from a study of blood T cell repertoires in COVID-19. At the level of the study: The origin of the acute and convalescent COVID-19 samples was the United States, Italy and Spain. T cells, B-cell-depleted T cells, or PBMCs supplied cDNA or gDNA.

Authors' processing steps: It was from reference gene primer amplification that nucleated cell counts were estimated. Repertoires were generated with immunoSEQ multiplex PCR, while TCRdb's copy carries only in-frame clones and drops some. V, J and clone size derive from that table, while D and trimming were established from the DNA sequence. The sample lists roughly 100,000 clones, about 89% occurring once. The V and J ends lost 0 bases and 3 bases respectively, with 14 bases between them. The CDR3 contains 17 residues. The V gene's germline CDR1 is LGHDT and CDR2 YNNKEL (reference sequence). The TCR comes from a man aged 45-65 years with acute or convalescent COVID-19. Sample: peripheral blood. The chain employs TRBV3-1 (or the pseudogene TRBV3-2) and TRBJ2-2; weak D call: TRBD1 (5 bases). CDR3 region: CASSQDLAGWDTGELFF. CDR3 nucleotide sequence: TGTGCCAGCAGCCAAGATTTAGCAGGGTGGGACACCGGGGAGCTGTTTTTT.